This T cell receptor (beta chain) was recovered during a study of identical twins. General study results and limits: Beta out-of-frame twin sharing showed a weaker excess.

A universal primer site arose from template switching, and cDNA bore unique molecular identifiers. TCRdb called the 5' RACE reads again in MiXCR, with one record for every CDR3 protein. Seen here are fewer than 250,000 distinct CDR3 sequences, around a tenth observed once, and the top ten hold 5.1%. In the case of this clonotype: What it binds is not known.

V was pared by 7 bases and J by 0 bases, with 16 bases between. This CDR3 spans 16 amino acids. The clonotype originates from a young woman in good health. The chain employs TRBV12-3 or TRBV12-4 and TRBJ1-3, with D maybe TRBD1 (6 bases). Sequencing was carried out using memory (CD45RO+) T cells sorted from blood. The CDR3 sequence: CASTPLQGSSGNTIYF. CDR3 DNA sequence: TGTGCCAGCACCCCATTACAGGGAAGCTCTGGAAACACCATATATTTT.